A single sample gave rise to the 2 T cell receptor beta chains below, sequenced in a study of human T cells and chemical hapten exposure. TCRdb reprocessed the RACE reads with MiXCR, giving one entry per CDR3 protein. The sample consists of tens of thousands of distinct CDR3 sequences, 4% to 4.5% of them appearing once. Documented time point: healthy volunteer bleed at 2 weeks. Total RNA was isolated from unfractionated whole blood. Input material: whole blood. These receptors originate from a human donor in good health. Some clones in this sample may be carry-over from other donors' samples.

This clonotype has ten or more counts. This CDR3 reads CAWSVETSEETQYF. The CDR3 DNA is TGTGCCTGGAGTGTAGAGACTAGCGAAGAGACCCAGTACTTC. This chain uses TRBV30 with TRBJ2-5, with 8 bases that match TRBD2. V lost 0 bases to trimming and J lost 3 bases; unmatched junction nucleotides: 3. CDR3 length equals 14 residues. The germline V gene encodes CDR1 GTSNPN and CDR2 SVGIG (reference sequence). The whole variable domain, filled in from reference TRBV30 and TRBJ2-5, reads SQTIHQWPATLVQPVGSPLSLECTVEGTSNPNLYWYRQAAGRGLQLLFYSVGIGQISSEVPQNLSASRPQDRQFILSSKKLLLSDSGFYLCAWSVETSEETQYFGPGTRLLVL.

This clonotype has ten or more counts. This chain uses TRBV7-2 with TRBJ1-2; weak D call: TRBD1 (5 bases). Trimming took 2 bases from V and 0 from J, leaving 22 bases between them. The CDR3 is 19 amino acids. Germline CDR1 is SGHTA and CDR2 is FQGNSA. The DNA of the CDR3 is TGTGCCAGCAGCTTATGGCCGGGGCAGAAGAGCACTACTAACTATGGCTACACCTTC. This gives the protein CASSLWPGQKSTTNYGYTF.